This entry lists 3 T cell receptor beta chains sequenced from one sample in a study of blood T cells in healthy people across ages. A second PCR of roughly 7 to 11 cycles used a sample-barcoded 5' primer and a J-beta primer mix. In TCRdb, the 5' RACE reads were re-called with MiXCR into one record per CDR3 protein. The sample lists 650,000 to 1,000,000 distinct CDR3 sequences; 35% to 40% were seen once. Material: blood. Receptor source: a man between 18 and 29 years old in good health.

This clonotype was counted ten times or more. The chain is built from TRBV20-1 and TRBJ2-1; TRBD1 aligns across 9 bases. Germline V gene data show CDR1 as DFQATT and CDR2 as SNEGSKA (reference sequence). The CDR3 totals 15 residues. Unmatched junction bases numbered 13, after V lost 5 bases and J lost 8 bases. Here the CDR3 DNA reads TGCAGTGCTCTCGATTCCGGGACAGGGAGCGATGAGCAGTTCTTC. As protein: CSALDSGTGSDEQFF.

The chain recombines TRBV20-1 with TRBJ2-5; 15 bases align to TRBD2. Losses at the gene ends were 6 bases for V and 5 bases for J; bases not matched to a gene: 4. The CDR3 sequence is 14 residues long. Germline V gene sequence: CDR1 DFQATT, CDR2 SNEGSKA (reference sequence). CDR3 DNA sequence: TGCAGTGCGCGGACTAGCGGGGGGGCGGAGACCCAGTACTTC. Amino acid sequence: CSARTSGGAETQYF.

This rearrangement joins TRBV2 to TRBJ1-6, with D possibly TRBD1 on 5 matching bases. Looked up from germline, CDR1 is SNHLY and CDR2 is FYNNEI. This CDR3 has 17 amino acids. Trimming removed 0 bases from V and 6 bases from J, with 15 bases in between. The CDR3 here is CASSEARYRGSNSPLHF. DNA for the CDR3: TGTGCCAGCAGTGAAGCGCGATATCGGGGCAGTAATTCACCCCTCCACTTT.